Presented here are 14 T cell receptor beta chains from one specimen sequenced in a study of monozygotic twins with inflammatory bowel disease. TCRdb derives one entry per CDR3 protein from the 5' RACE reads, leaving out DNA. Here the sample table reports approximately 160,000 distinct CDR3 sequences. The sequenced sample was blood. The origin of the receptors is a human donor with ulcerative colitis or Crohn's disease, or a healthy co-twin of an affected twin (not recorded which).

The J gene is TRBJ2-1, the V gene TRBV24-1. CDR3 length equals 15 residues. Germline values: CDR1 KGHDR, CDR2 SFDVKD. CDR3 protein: CATSVWQGFYNEQFF.

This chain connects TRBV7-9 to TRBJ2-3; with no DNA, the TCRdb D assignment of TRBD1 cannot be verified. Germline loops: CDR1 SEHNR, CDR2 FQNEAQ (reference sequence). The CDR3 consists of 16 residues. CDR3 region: CASSLLGRPSADTQYF.

The CDR3 loop is CASRLGGQGAYEQYF. The rearrangement uses TRBV28 and TRBJ2-7; TCRdb picks TRBD1, but there is no DNA to check that call. Germline lookup yields CDR1 MDHEN and CDR2 SYDVKM. This CDR3 spans 15 amino acids. Full variable domain (outside the CDR3, taken from reference TRBV28 and TRBJ2-7): DVKVTQSSRYLVKRTGEKVFLECVQDMDHENMFWYRQDPGLGLRLIYFSYDVKMKEKGDIPEGYSVSREKKERFSLILESASTNQTSMYLCASRLGGQGAYEQYFGPGTRLTVT.

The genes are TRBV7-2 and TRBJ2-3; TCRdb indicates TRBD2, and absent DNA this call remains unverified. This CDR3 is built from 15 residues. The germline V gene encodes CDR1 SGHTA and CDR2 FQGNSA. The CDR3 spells CASSLVGGSTDTQYF. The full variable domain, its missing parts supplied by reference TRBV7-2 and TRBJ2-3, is GAGVSQSPSNKVTEKGKDVELRCDPISGHTALYWYRQSLGQGLEFLIYFQGNSAPDKSGLPSDRFSAERTGGSVSTLTIQRTQQEDSAVYLCASSLVGGSTDTQYFGPGTRLTVL.

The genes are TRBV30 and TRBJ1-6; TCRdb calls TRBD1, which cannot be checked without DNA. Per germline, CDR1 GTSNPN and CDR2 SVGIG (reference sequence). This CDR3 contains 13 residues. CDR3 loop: CARNQGSNSPLHF.

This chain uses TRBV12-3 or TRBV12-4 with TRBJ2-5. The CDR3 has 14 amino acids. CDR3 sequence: CASSPLAYQETQYF.

The CDR3 spells CASSERLAGGTDTQYF. The rearrangement joins TRBV6-1 to TRBJ2-3; with no DNA, the TCRdb D assignment of TRBD2 cannot be verified. The germline V gene encodes CDR1 MNHNS and CDR2 SASEGT. The CDR3 covers 16 residues.

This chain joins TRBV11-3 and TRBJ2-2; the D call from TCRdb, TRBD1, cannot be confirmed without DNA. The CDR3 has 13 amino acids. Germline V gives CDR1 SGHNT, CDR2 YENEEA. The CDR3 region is CASSSPGVGELFF.

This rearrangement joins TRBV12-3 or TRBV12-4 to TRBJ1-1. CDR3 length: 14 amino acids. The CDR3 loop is CASTEGGFHTEAFF.

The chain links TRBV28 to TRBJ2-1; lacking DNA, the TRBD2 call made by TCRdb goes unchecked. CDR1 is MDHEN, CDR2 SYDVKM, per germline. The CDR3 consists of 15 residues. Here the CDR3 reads CASRRAGVPYNEQFF.

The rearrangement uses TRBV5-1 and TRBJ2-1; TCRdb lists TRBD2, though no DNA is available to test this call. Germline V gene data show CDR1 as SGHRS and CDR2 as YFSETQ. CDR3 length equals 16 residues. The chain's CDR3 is CASSLGGGSSYNEQFF.

The CDR3 is CASSGRGANTDTQYF. The rearrangement joins TRBV9 to TRBJ2-3; TCRdb outputs TRBD1, but without DNA this stays unchecked. This CDR3 comprises 15 residues. Germline lookup yields CDR1 SGDLS and CDR2 YYNGEE.

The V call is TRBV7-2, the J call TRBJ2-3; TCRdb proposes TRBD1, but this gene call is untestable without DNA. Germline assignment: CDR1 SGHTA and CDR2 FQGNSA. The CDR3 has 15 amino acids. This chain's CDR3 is CASSLASGPSDTQYF.

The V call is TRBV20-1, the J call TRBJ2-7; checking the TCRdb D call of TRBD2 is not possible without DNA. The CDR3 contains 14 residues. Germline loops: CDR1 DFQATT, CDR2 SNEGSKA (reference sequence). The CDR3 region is CRVDLAGGVGEQYF.